Listed here are 9 T cell receptor beta chains from one sample, sequenced in a study of early T cells in non-severe SARS-CoV-2 infection. TCRdb re-called the 5' RACE reads with MiXCR, one entry per CDR3 protein. The sample lists 70,000 or so distinct CDR3 sequences, about a tenth occurring once. Source: whole blood, taken at baseline. The receptors were gathered from an adult who was a healthcare worker with PCR-confirmed SARS-CoV-2 infection or an uninfected control (not recorded which).

This clonotype was observed a handful of times. The V and J genes are TRBV19 and TRBJ1-2; the match to TRBD1 covers 7 bases. The trim removed 6 bases at V and 4 bases at J, leaving 8 bases unmatched. This CDR3 region has 14 residues. Germline assignment: CDR1 LNHDA and CDR2 SQIVND (reference sequence). DNA for the CDR3: TGTGCCAGTAGCCCTCAACAGGGGATCTATGGCTACACCTTC. Translating it yields CASSPQQGIYGYTF.

About this clonotype: One junction end disagrees with the germline gene, perhaps due to a read error. The chain is built from TRBV7-7 and TRBJ2-2; D is perhaps TRBD1 (6 bases). This CDR3 is built from 15 residues. Germline V gene data show CDR1 as SSHAT and CDR2 as FNYEAQ (reference sequence). The CDR3 sequence: CASSPRGHYTGELFF. In DNA form, the CDR3 reads TGTGCTAGCAGCCCCCGGGGACATTACACCGGGGAGCTGTTTTTT.

This clonotype was detected a few times. The V gene is TRBV11-1, the J gene TRBJ1-3; 7 nucleotides match TRBD1. Germline loops: CDR1 SGHAT, CDR2 FQDESV (reference sequence). The CDR3 contains 15 residues. The V and J ends lost 4 bases and 0 bases, in that order; junction bases with no gene match: 3. In DNA form, the CDR3 reads TGTGCCAGCAGCTCCGGGACAGCCTCTGGAAACACCATATATTTT. It codes for CASSSGTASGNTIYF.

This clonotype showed up just a few times. The chain links TRBV7-2 to TRBJ2-3; TRBD2 matches 12 bases. The CDR3 sequence is 17 residues long. Germline trimming cut 2 bases from V and 2 bases from J; bases unmatched to any gene: 5. Germline V gene lookup returns CDR1 SGHTA and CDR2 FQGNSA. The CDR3 sequence is CASSLLGLAGSTDTQYF. The CDR3 nucleotides are TGTGCCAGCAGCTTACTAGGACTAGCGGGGTCCACAGATACGCAGTATTTT.

This clonotype was picked up one time. V usage is TRBV6-5 and J usage is TRBJ2-7; 9 bases map to TRBD1. The CDR3 consists of 16 residues. Trimming cost V 0 bases and J 7 bases; bases outside gene matches: 10. Germline V gene sequence: CDR1 MNHEY, CDR2 SVGAGI. The CDR3 region is CASSYSVSGTGFEQYF. The DNA for the CDR3 is TGTGCCAGCAGTTACTCGGTTTCCGGGACAGGGTTTGAGCAGTACTTC.

The V and J genes are TRBV20-1 and TRBJ1-6, with TRBD1 matching 7 bases. There are 15 residues in the CDR3. Germline assignment: CDR1 DFQATT and CDR2 SNEGSKA (reference sequence). The trim removed 2 bases at V and 7 bases at J, leaving 8 bases unmatched. The CDR3 spells CSARTGTAGNSPLHF. The DNA of the CDR3 is TGCAGTGCTAGAACCGGGACAGCCGGCAATTCACCCCTCCACTTT.

The table lists this clonotype with a few counts. The V gene is TRBV6-6, the J gene TRBJ2-7; 9 nucleotides agree with TRBD1. Germline lookup yields CDR1 MNHNY and CDR2 SVGAGI (reference sequence). V trimming: 4 bases; J trimming: 1 base; junction bases outside the gene matches: 5. This CDR3 has 15 residues. CDR3 region: CASSSTGGKSYEQYF. DNA of the CDR3: TGTGCCAGCAGTTCGACAGGGGGTAAATCCTACGAGCAGTACTTC.

This clonotype has a count of ten or more. The V gene is TRBV4-3, the J gene TRBJ1-3, with 8 nucleotides matching TRBD1. CDR1 is LGHNA, CDR2 YSLEER, per germline. With 2 bases clipped from V and 2 bases from J, the junction kept 5 bases outside the gene matches. This CDR3 is built from 16 residues. The CDR3 nucleotides are TGCGCCAGCAGCCAACGCCTACAGGGGGCTGGAAACACCATATATTTT. Translation gives CASSQRLQGAGNTIYF.

This clonotype was seen at least ten times. The CDR3: CASSHRGSGVGEQYF. DNA of the CDR3: TGTGCCAGCAGCCACAGAGGGTCGGGGGTAGGCGAGCAGTACTTC. V and J are TRBV6-6 and TRBJ2-7; a possible D gene is TRBD2 (6 bases). Germline CDR1 is MNHNY and CDR2 is SVGAGI (reference sequence). CDR3 length: 15 residues. V was trimmed by 6 bases and J by 6 bases, leaving 21 bases between them.